The entry below gives a single T cell receptor (beta chain) sequence along with its context. The cDNA of both the TCRalpha and TCRbeta chains was subjected to two nested PCRs of around 15 and 9 cycles. For each CDR3 protein, TCRdb gives one entry from its re-call of the 5' RACE reads, without DNA. Its listing shows hundreds of thousands of distinct CDR3 sequences. The data were obtained in a study of monozygotic twins with inflammatory bowel disease. The CDR3 runs 16 residues. The clonotype comes from a human donor with ulcerative colitis or Crohn's disease, or a healthy co-twin of an affected twin (not recorded which). Sample: blood. The rearrangement links TRBV12-3 or TRBV12-4 to TRBJ2-2. CDR3 sequence reads: CASSRPERSNTGELFF.